This T cell receptor (beta chain) was documented in a study of CD8 T cells in ankylosing spondylitis. Via MiXCR, TCRdb re-called the 5' RACE reads, giving one row per CDR3 protein. Of 700,000 to 850,000 distinct CDR3 sequences in the sample, around 11% are singletons; the top ten hold less than 0.65%. Trimming cost V 4 bases and J 2 bases; bases outside gene matches: 4. CDR3 length: 15 residues. Per germline, CDR1 ENHRY and CDR2 SYGVKD. The study, taken as a whole, reports: One TCR beta motif, made up of roughly 8 highly homologous variants, appeared characteristic of ankylosing spondylitis blood. Reports of some motif variants in reactive arthritis synovial fluid and blood predate this one.

This clonotype was seen more than once but under ten times. The antigen is unknown. The sequence was obtained from a male donor with ankylosing spondylitis. The chain employs TRBV10-3 and TRBJ2-2; 7 positions match TRBD2. The sequenced sample consisted of blood, either unsorted or a sorted T cell fraction (not recorded which). CDR3 in DNA: TGTGCCATCAGTGGAGGGAGGGAAAACACCGGGGAGCTGTTTTTT. Its protein is CAISGGRENTGELFF.